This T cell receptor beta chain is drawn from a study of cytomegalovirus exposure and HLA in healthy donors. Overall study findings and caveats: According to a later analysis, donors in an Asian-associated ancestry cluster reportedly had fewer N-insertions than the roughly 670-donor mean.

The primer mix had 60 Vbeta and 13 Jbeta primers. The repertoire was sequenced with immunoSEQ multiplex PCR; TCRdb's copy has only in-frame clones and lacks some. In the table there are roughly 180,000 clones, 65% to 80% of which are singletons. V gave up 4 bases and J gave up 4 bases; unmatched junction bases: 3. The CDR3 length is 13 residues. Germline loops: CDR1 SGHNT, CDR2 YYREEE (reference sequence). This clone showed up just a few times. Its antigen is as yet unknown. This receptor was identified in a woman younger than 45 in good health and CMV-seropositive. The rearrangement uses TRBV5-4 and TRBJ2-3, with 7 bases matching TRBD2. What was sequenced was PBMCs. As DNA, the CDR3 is TGTGCCAGCAGCCGGGACTATCCAGATACGCAGTATTTT. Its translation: CASSRDYPDTQYF.